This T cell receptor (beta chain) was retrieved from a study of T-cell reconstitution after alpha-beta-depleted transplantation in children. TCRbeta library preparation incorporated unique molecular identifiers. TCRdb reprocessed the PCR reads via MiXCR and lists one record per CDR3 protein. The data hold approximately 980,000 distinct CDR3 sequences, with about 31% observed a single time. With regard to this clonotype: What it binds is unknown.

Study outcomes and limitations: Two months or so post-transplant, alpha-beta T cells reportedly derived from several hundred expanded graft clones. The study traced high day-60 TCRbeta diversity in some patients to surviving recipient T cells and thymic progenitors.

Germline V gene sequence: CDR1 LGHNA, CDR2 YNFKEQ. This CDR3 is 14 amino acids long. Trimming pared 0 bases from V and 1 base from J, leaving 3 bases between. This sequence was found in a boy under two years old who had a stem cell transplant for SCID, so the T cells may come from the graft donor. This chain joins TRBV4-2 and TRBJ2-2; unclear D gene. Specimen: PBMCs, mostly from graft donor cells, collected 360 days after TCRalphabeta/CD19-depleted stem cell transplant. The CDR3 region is CASSQDENTGELFF. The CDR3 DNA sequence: TGTGCCAGCAGCCAAGATGAGAACACCGGGGAGCTGTTTTTT.